Listed here are 22 T cell receptor beta chains from one sample, sequenced in a study of a mutant IDH1 vaccine in newly diagnosed glioma. These receptors have no known antigen. Libraries were prepared by immunoSEQ multiplex PCR; TCRdb keeps only in-frame clonotypes and omits some of them. The profile covers about 44,000 clones, with 65% to 90% appearing a single time and 4.7% taken by the ten largest. The time point here: week 35, safety follow-up. The study gave 300 ug of mutant IDH1 20-mer peptide per vaccine dose, with topical imiquimod. Here the sequenced sample was PBMCs, taken from a glioma patient whose treatment included an IDH1 peptide vaccine. The receptors stem from a middle-aged woman with glioma. Some clones in this sample may be carry-over from other donors' samples.

This chain uses TRBV9 with TRBJ1-1; TRBD1 aligns across 7 bases. Trimming at V came to 4 bases and at J to 2 bases, leaving 5 bases not matched to a gene. CDR1 SGDLS and CDR2 YYNGEE come from the germline V gene. CDR3 size: 14 residues. CDR3 amino acids: CASSSRQGNTEAFF. For the CDR3, the DNA is TGTGCCAGCAGCTCCCGACAGGGAAACACTGAAGCTTTCTTT.

This clone showed up just once. The V and J genes are TRBV29-1 and TRBJ2-5, with 8 nucleotides matching TRBD1. This CDR3 has 14 amino acids. V lost 7 bases, J lost 3 bases, and 10 bases stayed unmatched. Per germline, CDR1 SQVTM and CDR2 ANQGSEA. The CDR3: CSAVGQVGEETQYF. The DNA of the CDR3 is TGCAGCGCAGTGGGACAGGTCGGGGAAGAGACCCAGTACTTC. Together with reference TRBV29-1 and TRBJ2-5, the CDR3 gives the full variable domain: SAVISQKPSRDICQRGTSLTIQCQVDSQVTMMFWYRQQPGQSLTLIATANQGSEATYESGFVIDKFPISRPNLTFSTLTVSNMSPEDSSIYLCSAVGQVGEETQYFGPGTRLLVL.

This clone came up once. The chain uses TRBV5-4 and TRBJ1-6; 8 bases are a match to TRBD1. This CDR3 spans 16 amino acids. V dropped 0 bases and J dropped 1; count of bases not matched to a gene: 0. Germline V gene sequence: CDR1 SGHNT, CDR2 YYREEE (reference sequence). This chain's CDR3 is CASSLGQGSYNSPLHF. The DNA of the CDR3 is TGTGCCAGCAGCTTGGGACAGGGGTCCTATAATTCACCCCTCCACTTT. Drawing the rest from reference TRBV5-4 and TRBJ1-6, the complete variable domain is ETGVTQSPTHLIKTRGQQVTLRCSSQSGHNTVSWYQQALGQGPQFIFQYYREEENGRGNFPPRFSGLQFPNYSSELNVNALELDDSALYLCASSLGQGSYNSPLHFGNGTRLTVT.

The genes are TRBV6-5 and TRBJ2-6; possibly TRBD1 for D (5 bases). The CDR3 covers 15 residues. Trimming left V 2 bases short and J 0 bases short, with 5 bases between. Germline values: CDR1 MNHEY, CDR2 SVGAGI. CDR3 nucleotide sequence: TGTGCCAGCAGTTACGACAGCTCTGGGGCCAACGTCCTGACTTTC. Protein product: CASSYDSSGANVLTF.

CDR3 sequence: CASSYSTSGGYEQYF. In DNA form, the CDR3 reads TGTGCCAGCAGTTACTCGACTAGCGGGGGCTACGAGCAGTACTTC. The chain is built from TRBV6-5 and TRBJ2-7; 12 bases map to TRBD2. This CDR3 has 15 residues. Germline V CDR1 and CDR2: MNHEY, SVGAGI. With V trimmed by 0 bases and J by 3 bases, 0 bases remained unmatched.

The rearrangement links TRBV25-1 to TRBJ1-3; TRBD1 is a possible D gene (5 bases). The CDR3 runs 17 residues. Trimming removed 2 bases at V and 0 bases at J, with 14 bases between. Germline values: CDR1 MGHDK, CDR2 SYGVNS. CDR3 region: CASSEKGVGVSGNTIYF. In DNA, the CDR3 is TGTGCCAGCAGTGAAAAAGGGGTCGGGGTCTCTGGAAACACCATATATTTT.

The chain is built from TRBV2 and TRBJ2-6; a weak D match, TRBD1 (6 bases). This CDR3 comprises 14 residues. Trimming took 9 bases from V and 0 from J, leaving 9 bases between them. CDR1 is SNHLY, CDR2 FYNNEI, per germline. The CDR3 spells CASSQGSGANVLTF. For the CDR3, the DNA is TGTGCCAGTTCACAGGGCTCTGGGGCCAACGTCCTGACTTTC.

The chain carries TRBV9 and TRBJ1-5, with D possibly TRBD1 on 5 matching bases. CDR1 and CDR2 from the germline V gene are SGDLS and YYNGEE. This CDR3 has 15 amino acids. The ends were cut back, 0 bases at V and 1 base at J, with 8 bases in the middle. CDR3 region: CASSVDGDSNQPQHF. The CDR3, as DNA: TGTGCCAGCAGCGTAGACGGGGACAGCAATCAGCCCCAGCATTTT.

The chain uses TRBV9 and TRBJ2-2; weak D call: TRBD1 (5 bases). The germline gives CDR1 SGDLS, CDR2 YYNGEE. The CDR3 covers 14 residues. V shed 2 bases and J shed 6 bases, with 11 bases lying between them. CDR3 DNA sequence: TGTGCCAGCAGCGTTGTTCAGGGTCCCGGGGAGCTGTTTTTT. As protein: CASSVVQGPGELFF.

This chain connects TRBV10-3 to TRBJ1-3; D gene uncertain. The CDR3 sequence is 17 residues long. V lost 0 bases to trimming and J lost 0 bases, with 12 bases between them. Germline V gene sequence: CDR1 ENHRY, CDR2 SYGVKD. The CDR3 loop is CAISESNRVGSGNTIYF. CDR3 bases: TGTGCCATCAGTGAGTCGAACAGAGTGGGCTCTGGAAACACCATATATTTT.

V gene TRBV5-1 combines with J gene TRBJ2-6; the D gene is possibly TRBD1 (6 bases). V was pared by 2 bases and J by 4 bases, with 10 bases between. The CDR3 has 15 residues. Germline assignment: CDR1 SGHRS and CDR2 YFSETQ. The CDR3 loop reads CASSLQGAGANVLTF. CDR3 coding DNA: TGCGCCAGCAGCTTACAGGGAGCCGGGGCCAACGTCCTGACTTTC. Full variable domain (rest looked up from reference TRBV5-1 and TRBJ2-6): KAGVTQTPRYLIKTRGQQVTLSCSPISGHRSVSWYQQTPGQGLQFLFEYFSETQRNKGNFPGRFSGRQFSNSRSEMNVSTLELGDSALYLCASSLQGAGANVLTFGAGSRLTVL.

The V call is TRBV7-2, the J call TRBJ1-1, with D unresolved. Between the trimmed V and J ends, which lost 0 bases and 7 bases, there was a span of 9 bases. This CDR3 has 13 residues. From germline, CDR1 is SGHTA and CDR2 FQGNSA. The CDR3 DNA is TGTGCCAGCAGCTTAGCGCAGGCACGTGAAGCTTTCTTT. It codes for CASSLAQAREAFF.

The chain couples TRBV5-1 to TRBJ2-5, with 8 bases aligning to TRBD2. The length of the CDR3 is 16 residues. After removal of 1 base from V and 4 bases from J, the junction contained 9 bases not matched to a gene. CDR1 is SGHRS and CDR2 is YFSETQ in the germline V gene. CDR3 sequence reads: CASSLRGGPPGETQYF. The CDR3 DNA follows: TGCGCCAGCAGCTTGCGGGGGGGACCTCCTGGAGAGACCCAGTACTTC.

The chain recombines TRBV18 with TRBJ2-7; no clear D gene. Germline CDR1 reads KGHSH; CDR2 reads LQKENI. The CDR3 covers 15 residues. Trimming removed 2 bases from V and 0 bases from J, with 11 bases in between. CDR3: CASSPETVFSYEQYF. The CDR3 DNA reads as TGTGCCAGCTCACCAGAGACGGTCTTCTCCTACGAGCAGTACTTC.

The chain employs TRBV29-1 and TRBJ1-2, with D hard to call. Germline V CDR1 and CDR2: SQVTM, ANQGSEA. Between the trimmed V and J ends, which lost 6 bases and 0 bases, there was a span of 11 bases. The CDR3 totals 13 residues. CDR3 in amino acids: CSVLSGTNYGYTF. The CDR3 DNA follows: TGCAGCGTGTTGAGTGGGACTAACTATGGCTACACCTTC.

The chain carries TRBV9 and TRBJ2-6; D possibly corresponds to TRBD2 (6 bases). CDR1 SGDLS and CDR2 YYNGEE come from the germline V gene. The CDR3 is made up of 19 amino acids. Trimming removed 2 bases at V and 0 bases at J, with 18 bases between. The CDR3 DNA reads as TGTGCCAGCAGCGTGCCCCGGGACTTCCAGAGCTCTGGGGCCAACGTCCTGACTTTC. Its translation: CASSVPRDFQSSGANVLTF.

The gene calls are TRBV5-6 and TRBJ2-7, with D hard to call. Trimming removed 4 bases at V and 0 bases at J, with 8 bases between. The CDR3 is 13 residues long. CDR1 and CDR2 from the germline V gene are SGHDT and YYEEEE. CDR3 coding DNA: TGTGCCAGCAGCCCGGACGTCTCCTACGAGCAGTACTTC. Its protein is CASSPDVSYEQYF.

J is TRBJ1-5 and V is TRBV15, with a possible D match to TRBD1 (5 bases). There are 16 residues in the CDR3. V gave up 4 bases and J gave up 1 base, with 14 bases separating them. Germline V CDR1 and CDR2: LNHNV, YYDKDF (reference sequence). Here the CDR3 DNA reads TGTGCCACCAGCATAGTCCAGGGTTTCAGCAATCAGCCCCAGCATTTT. It specifies CATSIVQGFSNQPQHF.

The rearrangement links TRBV14 to TRBJ1-2, with D possibly TRBD1 on 6 matching bases. The germline V gene encodes CDR1 SGHDN and CDR2 FVKESK. V dropped 8 bases and J dropped 7 bases, with 14 bases sitting between them. The CDR3 runs to 12 residues. DNA for the CDR3: TGTGCCAGCGGTCTGGGGGCATTTGGCTACACCTTC. Its translation: CASGLGAFGYTF.

V usage is TRBV5-1 and J usage is TRBJ1-1; D remains ambiguous. V lost 1 base and J lost 4, with 17 bases in between. This CDR3 has 16 amino acids. CDR1 is SGHRS, CDR2 YFSETQ, per germline. CDR3 sequence: CASSLNGEDRATEAFF. In DNA form, the CDR3 reads TGCGCCAGCAGCTTGAACGGGGAGGACCGGGCCACTGAAGCTTTCTTT.

The chain recombines TRBV5-1 with TRBJ1-1; D perhaps matches TRBD1 (5 bases). The germline V gene has CDR1 SGHRS and CDR2 YFSETQ. Deletions cut 1 base from V and 0 bases from J, with 10 bases between. The length of the CDR3 is 15 residues. The CDR3 sequence is CASSLQADMNTEAFF. The CDR3 region has the DNA TGCGCCAGCAGCTTGCAGGCGGACATGAACACTGAAGCTTTCTTT.

This chain links TRBV19 with TRBJ2-2, with a weak D call TRBD2 (5 bases). Germline loops: CDR1 LNHDA, CDR2 SQIVND (reference sequence). The CDR3 contains 13 residues. In nucleotides, the CDR3 is TGTGCGGTCGACGGACCGGGGAGCGGGGAGCTGTTTTTT. Its protein is CAVDGPGSGELFF.